This T cell receptor (beta chain) emerged from a study of T cell responses to AZD1222 COVID-19 vaccine. General study findings and limits: Nearly half of spike-specific TCRs reportedly go after variant regions that carry no mutations. Spike was spanned by vaccine-associated CD4 TCRs, which were dominant at 160-218 and 743-854.

Assay used: immunoSEQ multiplex PCR; TCRdb lists only in-frame clones, some missing. Of about 81,000 clones listed, about 90% are singletons. Note on this clone: Its target is not known.

The CDR3 runs to 13 residues. The germline V gene encodes CDR1 SGHTS and CDR2 YDEGEE. Trimming pared 6 bases from V and 8 bases from J, leaving 14 bases between. This clonotype was sampled from an adult in good health. The chain is built from TRBV5-8 and TRBJ1-4, with D hard to call. Sample: peripheral blood, taken on day 0 of AZD1222 vaccination. CDR3 in amino acids: CASTPVLGEKLFF. CDR3 bases: TGTGCCAGCACCCCGGTACTAGGCGAAAAACTGTTTTTT.